This TCR beta chain was profiled in a study of post-analysis software for immune sequencing data. Every TCR beta cDNA library bore unique molecular identifiers. Each batch of about 0.95 to 10 million T cells produced 500,000 to 550,000 cDNA molecules. TCRdb analysed the PCR reads with MiXCR anew, one entry per CDR3 protein. The profile shows hundreds of thousands of distinct CDR3 sequences, 36% of them singletons. The germline V gene has CDR1 MGHRA and CDR2 YSYEKL. J was trimmed by 6 bases and V by 3 bases; bases with no gene match: 6. The CDR3 loop spans 15 amino acids. Findings and caveats of the study: Controls had lower frequencies than patients of roughly five TRBV segments, which included TRBV5-6, TRBV5-1 and TRBV20-1. Normalized Chao1 diversity was significantly lower in multiple sclerosis patients than in controls.

This clonotype was counted at least ten times. Its antigen is unidentified. This sequence was found in a girl between 10 and 17 years old with multiple sclerosis. Material for sequencing was blood. V and J are TRBV4-1 and TRBJ1-1; 11 nucleotides match TRBD1. CDR3 protein: CASSQTGTGGPEAFF. The CDR3 bases are TGCGCCAGCAGCCAGACCGGGACAGGGGGTCCTGAAGCTTTCTTT.